These T cell receptor beta chains were read from a single sample in a study of OX40 agonist ivuxolimab in advanced cancers. Clones were read by immunoSEQ multiplex PCR, and TCRdb kept only the in-frame ones, dropping some. This table has tens of thousands of clones, 90% to 95% appearing once. The sample was CD4+ or CD8+ T cells sorted from blood, taken in a trial of the OX40 agonist ivuxolimab. The receptor source for this set is an adult with an advanced solid tumor such as melanoma, head and neck, liver or kidney cancer. Both conserved end residues are part of each CDR3. The D gene is left open where the match is weak. Clone size is given for some rows only: seen once, a few or many times, or a class if the clone is expanded.

clone_size j_call v_call d_call cdr3_aa cdr3_nt
. TRBJ1-5 TRBV30 . CAWSVGLGDQPQHF TGTGCCTGGAGTGTTGGTCTCGGGGATCAGCCCCAGCATTTT
. TRBJ2-7 TRBV14 TRBD1 CASSRQGSSYEQYF TGTGCCAGCAGCCGACAGGGGAGCTCCTACGAGCAGTACTTC
once TRBJ1-5 TRBV11-3 . CASSFGGISNQPQHF TGTGCCAGCAGCTTCGGCGGGATTAGCAATCAGCCCCAGCATTTT
. TRBJ2-2 TRBV13 . CASSLGLPGATNTGELFF TGTGCCAGCAGCCTAGGGTTACCCGGGGCCACGAACACCGGGGAGCTGTTTTTT
. TRBJ2-1 TRBV7-6 . CASSTRSGVNEQFF TGTGCCAGCAGCACCCGTAGCGGCGTCAATGAGCAGTTCTTC
. TRBJ2-1 TRBV27 . CASSPTGPSEQFF TGTGCCAGCAGTCCTACCGGCCCCAGTGAGCAGTTCTTC
. TRBJ2-3 TRBV14 TRBD1 CASSLGQGNPDTQYF TGTGCCAGCAGCCTGGGACAGGGAAACCCAGATACGCAGTATTTT
. TRBJ2-5 TRBV10-3 TRBD1 CAISAYRGQETQYF TGTGCCATCAGTGCTTACAGGGGGCAAGAGACCCAGTACTTC
. TRBJ2-1 TRBV27 TRBD2 CASTSGGASYNEQFF TGTGCCAGCACAAGCGGGGGAGCTTCCTACAATGAGCAGTTCTTC
once TRBJ1-5 TRBV14 . CASSQVGGQPQHF TGTGCCAGCAGCCAAGTCGGGGGACAGCCCCAGCATTTT
. TRBJ2-7 TRBV4-2 . CASSHPAPKSGRTWEQYF TGTGCCAGCAGCCATCCGGCCCCGAAAAGTGGGAGGACGTGGGAGCAGTACTTC
. TRBJ1-3 TRBV9 . CASSDHRNTIYF TGTGCCAGCAGCGATCACAGAAACACCATATATTTT
. TRBJ2-7 TRBV5-4 . CASSLVAGGSYEQYF TGTGCCAGCAGCTTGGTGGCAGGGGGGTCGTACGAGCAGTACTTC
. TRBJ1-5 TRBV27 . CASSLTGTQPQHF TGTGCCAGCAGTTTAACAGGAACTCAGCCCCAGCATTTT
once TRBJ2-7 TRBV5-6 . CASNQRNSYEQYF TGTGCCAGCAACCAACGAAACAGCTACGAGCAGTACTTC
. TRBJ1-1 TRBV2 . CASSTPSWAFF TGTGCCAGCAGTACTCCCTCGTGGGCTTTCTTT
once TRBJ1-1 TRBV11-1 . CASSLDNSGLMNTEAFF TGTGCCAGCAGCTTAGATAACTCCGGGCTTATGAACACTGAAGCTTTCTTT
once TRBJ2-1 TRBV6-6 . CASSFYGAGPYNEQFF TGTGCCAGCAGTTTCTATGGGGCGGGCCCCTACAATGAGCAGTTCTTC
. TRBJ1-1 TRBV19 . CASSIRWVNEAFF TGTGCCAGTAGTATCCGGTGGGTGAATGAAGCTTTCTTT
once TRBJ2-1 TRBV13 TRBD1 CASSLGQTGVFSYNEQFF TGTGCCAGCAGCTTAGGACAGACAGGGGTTTTTTCCTACAATGAGCAGTTCTTC
once TRBJ2-6 TRBV2 TRBD1 CASSEQLTRGQEGANVLTF TGTGCCAGCAGTGAACAGTTGACCAGGGGGCAGGAGGGGGCCAACGTCCTGACTTTC
. TRBJ2-7 TRBV28 . CASSLYNEQYF TGTGCCAGCAGTTTATACAACGAGCAGTACTTC
few TRBJ2-2 TRBV7-3 . CASSPFGGELFF TGTGCCAGCAGCCCCTTTGGCGGGGAGCTGTTTTTT
. TRBJ2-2 TRBV7-9 TRBD1 CASSSRDRVNTGELFF TGTGCCAGCAGCTCCCGGGACAGGGTTAACACCGGGGAGCTGTTTTTT
. TRBJ1-2 TRBV7-9 . CASSLNRESAYGYTF TGTGCCAGCAGCCTAAACCGGGAGTCAGCCTATGGCTACACCTTC
. TRBJ1-2 TRBV6-5 . CASSYRSGVYGYTF TGTGCCAGCAGTTACCGGTCGGGCGTCTATGGCTACACCTTC
once TRBJ2-2 TRBV7-3 . CASSLVGGGQTGELFF TGTGCCAGCAGCTTAGTTGGCGGTGGGCAGACCGGGGAGCTGTTTTTT
. TRBJ2-1 TRBV25-1 . CATPGPFDDEQFF TGTGCCACTCCCGGGCCCTTCGACGATGAGCAGTTCTTC
. TRBJ2-5 TRBV2 TRBD2 CASSEVASGKTQYF TGTGCCAGCAGTGAAGTGGCTAGCGGGAAGACCCAGTACTTC
. TRBJ2-3 TRBV5-5 TRBD1 CASIQGDFTDTQYF TGTGCCAGCATACAGGGGGATTTCACAGATACGCAGTATTTT
. TRBJ1-2 TRBV5-5 . CASSSGGGRDYQGYTF TGTGCCAGCAGCTCGGGTGGGGGGCGCGACTATCAGGGCTACACCTTC
. TRBJ2-2 TRBV29-1 . CSVRQETGELFF TGCAGCGTTCGACAGGAAACCGGGGAGCTGTTTTTT
. TRBJ2-7 TRBV4-1 . CASSQYPLGERPYEQYF TGCGCCAGCAGCCAGTACCCCCTGGGGGAGAGACCCTACGAGCAGTACTTC
. TRBJ2-7 TRBV5-6 . CASRFVGSYEQYF TGTGCCAGCCGATTCGTGGGTTCTTACGAGCAGTACTTC
. TRBJ2-3 TRBV13 TRBD2 CASSSGLAGGRDTQYF TGTGCCAGCAGTTCTGGACTAGCGGGAGGGAGAGATACGCAGTATTTT
. TRBJ2-7 TRBV7-9 . CASSAWGSSYEQYF TGTGCCAGCAGCGCTTGGGGGAGCTCCTACGAGCAGTACTTC
. TRBJ2-3 TRBV9 . CASSVLGSTDTQYF TGTGCCAGCAGCGTCCTGGGTAGCACAGATACGCAGTATTTT
. TRBJ2-7 TRBV11-1 TRBD1 CASSFRGPYEQYF TGTGCCAGCAGCTTCAGGGGGCCCTACGAGCAGTACTTC
once TRBJ1-5 TRBV27 . CASSLRGSNQPQHF TGTGCCAGCAGTTTAAGAGGGAGCAATCAGCCCCAGCATTTT
. TRBJ2-1 TRBV27 TRBD1 CASSSYQGEHEQFF TGTGCCAGCAGTTCCTATCAGGGGGAACATGAGCAGTTCTTC
. TRBJ2-2 TRBV19 TRBD2 CASSMTSGNTGELFF TGTGCCAGTAGTATGACTAGCGGGAACACCGGGGAGCTGTTTTTT
. TRBJ2-1 TRBV7-8 TRBD2 CASSLTIGLVNEQFF TGTGCCAGCAGCTTGACCATAGGACTAGTGAATGAGCAGTTCTTC
. TRBJ2-1 TRBV7-7 TRBD2 CASSLGLAGAYNEQFF TGTGCCAGCAGCTTAGGACTAGCGGGGGCCTACAATGAGCAGTTCTTC
. TRBJ1-1 TRBV30 . CAWSVLPGSTEAFF TGTGCCTGGAGTGTATTACCGGGTAGCACTGAAGCTTTCTTT
once TRBJ2-1 TRBV27 . CASSLSREETYNEQFF TGTGCCAGCAGTTTATCGCGAGAGGAGACCTACAATGAGCAGTTCTTC
. TRBJ2-7 TRBV19 . CASSASAGWREQYF TGTGCCAGTAGCGCCTCTGCGGGCTGGCGGGAGCAGTACTTC
. TRBJ1-4 TRBV7-9 . CASSPRDEKLFF TGTGCCAGCAGCCCTAGGGATGAAAAACTGTTTTTT
. TRBJ1-4 TRBV11-2 TRBD1 CASSLVEYGTAPNEKLFF TGTGCCAGCAGCTTAGTCGAATACGGGACAGCTCCAAATGAAAAACTGTTTTTT
. TRBJ2-2 TRBV7-6 TRBD2 CASSEASGSLTGELFF TGTGCCAGCAGCGAAGCTAGCGGGAGTTTAACCGGGGAGCTGTTTTTT
few TRBJ2-7 TRBV28 TRBD1 CASSQDRGARYF TGTGCCAGCAGTCAGGACAGGGGCGCCCGATACTTC
. TRBJ1-5 TRBV4-1 TRBD1 CASSQEETGGWAQHF TGCGCCAGCAGCCAAGAGGAGACAGGGGGCTGGGCCCAGCATTTT
once TRBJ2-1 TRBV14 . CASSQVSVGEQFF TGTGCCAGCAGCCAAGTCTCGGTGGGCGAGCAGTTCTTC
. TRBJ2-5 TRBV9 TRBD2 CASSDPGTSFEETQYF TGTGCCAGCAGCGACCCTGGGACTAGTTTCGAAGAGACCCAGTACTTC
. TRBJ2-7 TRBV27 TRBD1 CASSFTPGQGIYEQYF TGTGCCAGCAGTTTCACGCCGGGACAGGGGATCTACGAGCAGTACTTC